This T cell receptor (beta chain) was identified during a study of cytomegalovirus exposure and HLA in healthy donors. A multiplex PCR was run with 60 Vbeta primers and 13 Jbeta primers. TCRdb's table, derived via immunoSEQ multiplex PCR, lists solely in-frame clones and lacks some. The table records fewer than 85,000 clones, 70% to 80% of them present only once. After removal of 4 bases from V and 4 bases from J, the junction contained 11 bases not matched to a gene. This CDR3 comprises 16 residues. Per germline, CDR1 SGHNT and CDR2 YYREEE (reference sequence). Sequenced input: PBMCs. V gene TRBV5-4 combines with J gene TRBJ2-5; the match to TRBD2 covers 9 bases. This clonotype was obtained from a man aged 35 to 55 in good health and CMV-seropositive. The CDR3 DNA reads as TGTGCCAGCAGCCTAAGAATAGCGGGAGAAGGAGAGACCCAGTACTTC. Translated: CASSLRIAGEGETQYF. Filled out from reference TRBV5-4 and TRBJ2-5, the complete variable domain reads ETGVTQSPTHLIKTRGQQVTLRCSSQSGHNTVSWYQQALGQGPQFIFQYYREEENGRGNFPPRFSGLQFPNYSSELNVNALELDDSALYLCASSLRIAGEGETQYFGPGTRLLVL.